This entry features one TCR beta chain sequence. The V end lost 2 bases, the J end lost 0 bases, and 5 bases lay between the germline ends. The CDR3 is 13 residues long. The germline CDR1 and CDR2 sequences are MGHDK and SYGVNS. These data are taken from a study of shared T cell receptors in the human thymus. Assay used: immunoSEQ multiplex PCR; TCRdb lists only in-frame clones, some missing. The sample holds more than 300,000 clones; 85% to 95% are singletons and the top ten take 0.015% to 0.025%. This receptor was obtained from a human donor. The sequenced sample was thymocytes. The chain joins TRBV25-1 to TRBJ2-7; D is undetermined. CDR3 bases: TGTGCCAGCAGTGAACCGGTCTCCTACGAGCAGTACTTC. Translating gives CASSEPVSYEQYF.